A single sample gave rise to the 12 T cell receptor beta chains below, sequenced in a study of early T cells in non-severe SARS-CoV-2 infection. TCRdb re-called the 5' RACE reads with MiXCR, one entry per CDR3 protein. The sample has 24,000 or so distinct CDR3 sequences, around 4% seen once; the top ten hold about 4.4%. The sequenced sample was whole blood. These receptors all come from an adult who was a healthcare worker with PCR-confirmed SARS-CoV-2 infection or an uninfected control (not recorded which).

This clonotype has a handful of counts. This chain joins TRBV6-6 and TRBJ2-5; 7 bases are a match to TRBD2. CDR3 size: 15 residues. From germline, CDR1 is MNHNY and CDR2 SVGAGI (reference sequence). Unmatched junction bases numbered 10, after V lost 6 bases and J lost 3 bases. In DNA, the CDR3 is TGTGCCAGCAGCAGGGTGACTGCGGGGGAAGAGACCCAGTACTTC. It is translated as CASSRVTAGEETQYF.

This chain links TRBV7-9 with TRBJ2-7; D tentatively reads TRBD1 or TRBD2 (6 bases each). This CDR3 has 14 amino acids. The V gene's germline CDR1 is SEHNR and CDR2 FQNEAQ (reference sequence). Trimming cost V 5 bases and J 5 bases, with 16 bases left between them. The CDR3 protein is CASSTRGARDEQYF. For the CDR3, the DNA is TGTGCCAGCAGCACTAGGGGGGCGAGGGACGAGCAGTACTTC.

This clonotype was counted many times. This chain uses TRBV7-9 with TRBJ1-1; the D gene is possibly TRBD1 (5 bases). This CDR3 is 13 amino acids long. Trimming removed 11 bases from V and 3 bases from J, with 16 bases in between. The germline V gene has CDR1 SEHNR and CDR2 FQNEAQ (reference sequence). In DNA, the CDR3 is TGTGCCGGCTCGGGGGGTGCCGACACTGAAGCTTTCTTT. Translation: CAGSGGADTEAFF.

Relative to its sample, this clonotype is medium-sized. CDR3 nucleotides: TGTGCCAGCAGCCCCTGGACTAGCGGGGCGAACACCGGGGAGCTGTTTTTT. Protein: CASSPWTSGANTGELFF. This chain links TRBV7-6 with TRBJ2-2; 12 bases align to TRBD2. V was pared by 5 bases and J by 0 bases, with 4 bases of the junction left unmatched. Germline CDR1 and CDR2: SGHVS and FNYEAQ. The CDR3 is made up of 17 amino acids.

This clonotype has a count of ten or more. The J gene is TRBJ2-4, the V gene TRBV19; TRBD1 is a possible D gene (7 bases). Germline V gene lookup returns CDR1 LNHDA and CDR2 SQIVND (reference sequence). The V gene lost 5 bases and the J gene lost 6 bases, with 17 bases spanning the gap. The CDR3 totals 15 residues. In DNA, the CDR3 is TGTGCCAGTAGTCAGGGGGGTTTTATTGGAAACATTCAGTACTTC. This sequence encodes CASSQGGFIGNIQYF. The full variable domain, with the rest looked up from reference TRBV19 and TRBJ2-4, is DGGITQSPKYLFRKEGQNVTLSCEQNLNHDAMYWYRQDPGQGLRLIYYSQIVNDFQKGDIAEGYSVSREKKESFPLTVTSAQKNPTAFYLCASSQGGFIGNIQYFGAGTRLSVL.

This clonotype was detected ten times or more. This chain joins TRBV29-1 and TRBJ1-2; TRBD1 aligns across 7 bases. Germline loops: CDR1 SQVTM, CDR2 ANQGSEA. The CDR3 loop spans 14 amino acids. With 6 bases clipped from V and 1 base from J, the junction kept 8 bases outside the gene matches. The CDR3 protein is CSVKRDRNNYGYTF. The CDR3 DNA sequence: TGCAGCGTCAAACGGGACAGAAATAACTATGGCTACACCTTC.

This clonotype was recorded a few times. The chain joins TRBV27 to TRBJ1-1; TRBD1 matches at 7 bases. Germline V gives CDR1 MNHEY, CDR2 SMNVEV (reference sequence). V was pared by 11 bases and J by 5 bases, with 20 bases of the junction left unmatched. This CDR3 has 16 amino acids. The chain's CDR3 is CAAKVGTAGAWTEAFF. The CDR3 bases are TGTGCCGCCAAAGTGGGGACAGCGGGTGCATGGACTGAAGCTTTCTTT.

By share, this clonotype ranks as medium-sized. The rearrangement joins TRBV27 to TRBJ2-3, with D perhaps TRBD2 (6 bases). The germline V gene encodes CDR1 MNHEY and CDR2 SMNVEV (reference sequence). The CDR3 spans 13 residues. The V and J ends lost 10 bases and 5 bases respectively, with 16 bases between them. CDR3 sequence (DNA): TGTGCCACCAACGGGGGAGACAGAGATACGCAGTATTTT. It translates to CATNGGDRDTQYF.

This clonotype was found a few times. The V and J genes are TRBV20-1 and TRBJ1-1; TRBD1 might be the D (5 bases). CDR3 length: 12 residues. CDR1 is DFQATT and CDR2 is SNEGSKA in the germline V gene (reference sequence). The V and J ends lost 1 base and 7 bases respectively, with 10 bases between them. CDR3 coding DNA: TGCAGTGCTAGAGTCCCAGGGTATGAAGCTTTCTTT. Its protein is CSARVPGYEAFF.

This clonotype was observed a few times. The chain recombines TRBV10-3 with TRBJ2-7; no clear D. CDR3 length equals 15 residues. CDR1 and CDR2 from the germline V gene are ENHRY and SYGVKD. The V end lost 1 base, the J end lost 0 bases, and 10 bases lay between the germline ends. As DNA, the CDR3 is TGTGCCATCAGTGAGTATGGCAGTGCCTCCTACGAGCAGTACTTC. Translating it yields CAISEYGSASYEQYF.

Many counts were recorded for this clonotype. This chain connects TRBV15 to TRBJ2-3; possible D gene TRBD2, 6 bases. This CDR3 is built from 17 residues. CDR1 is LNHNV and CDR2 is YYDKDF in the germline V gene (reference sequence). Trimming removed 0 bases from V and 0 bases from J, with 13 bases in between. CDR3 DNA: TGTGCCACCAGCAGAGATAACGCGGGGCCTAGCACAGATACGCAGTATTTT. Translating it yields CATSRDNAGPSTDTQYF.

Many counts were recorded for this clonotype. The chain combines TRBV11-3 with TRBJ2-1; 11 bases fit TRBD2. Germline V gene data show CDR1 as SGHNT and CDR2 as YENEEA. V lost 1 base and J lost 9; bases outside the gene matches: 8. This CDR3 has 16 residues. The CDR3 DNA sequence: TGTGCCAGCAGCTTAGGGGCCCTAGCGGGAGGTGGTGAGCAGTTCTTC. Protein sequence: CASSLGALAGGGEQFF.